This T cell receptor beta chain was recovered during a study of CXCR3-negative and CXCR3-positive naive CD8 T cells. Study outcomes and limitations: Memory cells showed distinct TRBV-TRBJ patterns, while the two naive subsets matched.

Note on this clonotype: The target antigen is unknown.

Libraries were UMI-labeled 5' RACE TRB cDNA. TCRdb reprocessed the 5' RACE reads and stores each CDR3 protein as one record, lacking DNA. This sample's table reports fewer than 55,000 distinct CDR3 sequences. This CDR3 is 13 amino acids long. By phenotype, naive CD8+ T cells were CD45RO-CCR7+CD27+CD95-. The specimen sequenced was naive CXCR3- CD8+ T cells from blood. Described subset: CD45RO-CCR7+CD27+CD95- naive CD8+ T cells lacking CXCR3 (TNR3-). This chain joins TRBV12-3 or TRBV12-4 and TRBJ2-7; without DNA, the TCRdb call of TRBD1 cannot be checked. The sequence derives from a human donor in good health. Some clones in this sample may be carry-over from other donors' samples. This CDR3 is CASSFIGGHEQYF.